This entry lists 20 T cell receptor beta chains sequenced from one sample in a study of T cell responses to AZD1222 COVID-19 vaccine. Only in-frame clones appear in the TCRdb table, and some are missing; sequencing was by immunoSEQ multiplex PCR. The table includes approximately 160,000 clones, around 90% detected once. This sample comprised peripheral blood, obtained 28 days after the second AZD1222 dose. The receptors stem from an adult who received the AZD1222 COVID-19 vaccine.

The chain uses TRBV19 and TRBJ2-2; no clear D. Germline-derived CDR1 and CDR2 are LNHDA and SQIVND (reference sequence). The V gene lost 9 bases and the J gene lost 6 bases, with 14 bases spanning the gap. The length of the CDR3 is 13 residues. As DNA, the CDR3 is TGTGCCAGCGGTTGGATGGGGTCCGGGGAGCTGTTTTTT. Its protein product is CASGWMGSGELFF.

This chain joins TRBV5-5 and TRBJ1-2; tentative D call: TRBD1 (6 bases). Trimming cost V 8 bases and J 2 bases, with 10 bases left between them. The CDR3 consists of 12 residues. Per the germline V gene, CDR1 is SGHKS and CDR2 is YYEKEE (reference sequence). The CDR3 DNA sequence: TGTGCCAGAGGGGGGGCGAACTATGGCTACACCTTC. Translation gives CARGGANYGYTF.

The chain is built from TRBV5-4 and TRBJ2-5; TRBD2 matches 11 bases. Trimming removed 3 bases from V and 1 base from J; junction bases left unmatched: 5. The length of the CDR3 is 16 residues. Germline V CDR1 and CDR2: SGHNT, YYREEE (reference sequence). The CDR3 DNA reads TGTGCCAGCAGCTCTACTAGCGGGGGACGCCAAGAGACCCAGTACTTC. It yields the protein CASSSTSGGRQETQYF. Full variable domain (outside the CDR3, taken from reference TRBV5-4 and TRBJ2-5): ETGVTQSPTHLIKTRGQQVTLRCSSQSGHNTVSWYQQALGQGPQFIFQYYREEENGRGNFPPRFSGLQFPNYSSELNVNALELDDSALYLCASSSTSGGRQETQYFGPGTRLLVL.

The J gene is TRBJ1-1, the V gene TRBV3-1 (or the pseudogene TRBV3-2); D is unclear. Germline V lookup: CDR1 LGHDT, CDR2 YNNKEL (reference sequence). V lost 2 bases to trimming and J lost 3 bases, with 4 bases between them. The CDR3 contains 12 residues. In nucleotides, the CDR3 is TGTGCCAGCAGCCAACCGGACACTGAAGCTTTCTTT. Protein product: CASSQPDTEAFF.

The genes are TRBV7-9 and TRBJ2-5, with TRBD1 matching over 8 bases. This CDR3 is built from 13 residues. The V gene's germline CDR1 is SEHNR and CDR2 FQNEAQ (reference sequence). After removal of 8 bases from V and 3 bases from J, the junction contained 5 bases not matched to a gene. The CDR3 loop reads CASGGTGKETQYF. The CDR3, as DNA: TGTGCCAGCGGAGGGACAGGAAAAGAGACCCAGTACTTC.

CDR3 amino acids: CASSLAGQGRSPLHF. The DNA for the CDR3 is TGCGCCAGCAGCTTGGCCGGGCAGGGTCGCTCACCCCTCCACTTT. V gene TRBV5-1 combines with J gene TRBJ1-6; tentative D call: TRBD1 (5 bases). CDR3 length equals 15 residues. V was trimmed by 0 bases and J by 10 bases, leaving 14 bases between them. CDR1 is SGHRS, CDR2 YFSETQ, per germline.

The chain links TRBV2 to TRBJ1-5, with 7 bases fitting TRBD1. Germline V lookup: CDR1 SNHLY, CDR2 FYNNEI. The junction had 7 bases not matched to a gene; V was cut back by 8 bases and J by 3 bases. CDR3 length: 14 amino acids. The chain's CDR3 is CASGETGYNQPQHF. CDR3 nucleotides: TGTGCCAGCGGGGAGACAGGGTACAATCAGCCCCAGCATTTT.

V and J are TRBV15 and TRBJ1-2; 8 nucleotides agree with TRBD1. The CDR3 loop spans 13 amino acids. With V trimmed by 3 bases and J by 8 bases, 5 bases remained unmatched. Germline values: CDR1 LNHNV, CDR2 YYDKDF (reference sequence). This chain's CDR3 is CATSRDREGGYTF. In nucleotides, the CDR3 is TGTGCCACCAGCAGGGACAGGGAGGGAGGCTACACCTTC.

V is TRBV7-2 and J is TRBJ2-1; the match to TRBD2 covers 10 bases. With V trimmed by 3 bases and J by 3 bases, 2 bases remained unmatched. Germline assignment: CDR1 SGHTA and CDR2 FQGNSA. The CDR3 totals 15 residues. The CDR3 sequence is CASSFSGGNYNEQFF. Written as DNA, the CDR3 is TGTGCCAGCAGCTTTAGCGGGGGGAACTACAATGAGCAGTTCTTC.

The chain joins TRBV19 to TRBJ1-2; a possible D gene is TRBD1 (5 bases). Germline V CDR1 and CDR2: LNHDA, SQIVND (reference sequence). V was cut by 6 bases and J by 7 bases, with 9 bases left in between. The CDR3 loop spans 11 amino acids. For the CDR3, the DNA is TGTGCCAGTAGCCCAGGGAGTGGCTACACCTTC. Translation: CASSPGSGYTF.

The chain combines TRBV2 with TRBJ2-3; D tentatively fits TRBD1 or TRBD2 (5 bases each). V was shortened by 5 bases and J by 0 bases, with 12 bases between the two germline ends. Germline-derived CDR1 and CDR2 are SNHLY and FYNNEI. The CDR3 is 15 amino acids. The CDR3 sequence: CASSTGTASTDTQYF. The CDR3 DNA reads as TGTGCCAGCAGTACCGGGACGGCTAGCACAGATACGCAGTATTTT.

This clone was counted between two and nine times. The rearrangement uses TRBV7-2 and TRBJ1-2; D not certain. The germline gives CDR1 SGHTA, CDR2 FQGNSA. The CDR3 extends over 14 amino acids. The V gene lost 5 bases and the J gene lost 2 bases, with 12 bases spanning the gap. This chain's CDR3 is CASSPRTDNYGYTF. CDR3 sequence (DNA): TGTGCCAGCAGCCCACGGACGGACAACTATGGCTACACCTTC.

This clone was seen once. V and J are TRBV2 and TRBJ1-1; D is unresolved. This CDR3 contains 11 residues. The V and J ends lost 6 bases and 0 bases respectively, with 2 bases between them. Germline loops: CDR1 SNHLY, CDR2 FYNNEI. The CDR3 sequence: CASRVNTEAFF. Written as DNA, the CDR3 is TGTGCCAGCAGGGTGAACACTGAAGCTTTCTTT.

The chain has TRBV5-1 and TRBJ2-1, with 11 bases aligning to TRBD1. This CDR3 comprises 15 residues. V dropped 4 bases and J dropped 9; count of bases not matched to a gene: 9. Germline V gene sequence: CDR1 SGHRS, CDR2 YFSETQ. CDR3 protein: CASSPGTGGWIEQFF. For the CDR3, the DNA is TGCGCCAGCAGCCCAGGGACAGGGGGATGGATTGAGCAGTTCTTC.

This rearrangement joins TRBV18 to TRBJ1-1, with TRBD1 as a possible D gene (5 bases). CDR1 is KGHSH and CDR2 is LQKENI in the germline V gene. The CDR3 consists of 14 residues. Between the trimmed V and J ends, which lost 3 bases and 4 bases, there was a span of 12 bases. CDR3 nucleotide sequence: TGTGCCAGCTCACCCAGGGCGCGGGGCACTGAAGCTTTCTTT. Its translation: CASSPRARGTEAFF.

The CDR3 sequence is CASSLALGSTDTQYF. The CDR3 coding sequence is TGTGCCAGCAGCTTAGCGCTGGGGAGCACAGATACGCAGTATTTT. The chain recombines TRBV7-9 with TRBJ2-3, with no clear D. Germline CDR1 is SEHNR and CDR2 is FQNEAQ (reference sequence). The CDR3 loop spans 15 amino acids. Trimming cost V 0 bases and J 0 bases, with 7 bases left between them.

Of note for this clone: The junction and the germline gene differ at one end; a read error may be behind it. The J gene is TRBJ2-1, the V gene TRBV7-7; 10 nucleotides align to TRBD2. CDR3 length: 15 amino acids. CDR1 is SSHAT and CDR2 is FNYEAQ in the germline V gene (reference sequence). CDR3 loop: CASSLGLAGENEQFF. CDR3 sequence (DNA): TGTGCTAGCAGCTTAGGCCTAGCGGGGGAGAATGAGCAGTTCTTC.

This chain links TRBV27 with TRBJ1-6; no reliable D call. Trimming left V 3 bases short and J 6 bases short, with 9 bases between. Germline V gene sequence: CDR1 MNHEY, CDR2 SMNVEV (reference sequence). CDR3 length: 14 amino acids. In nucleotides, the CDR3 is TGTGCCAGCAGTTTTGGGATCCTTAATTCACCCCTCCACTTT. This sequence encodes CASSFGILNSPLHF.

V is TRBV5-4 and J is TRBJ2-7; D not resolved. CDR3 length: 12 amino acids. V was clipped by 3 bases and J by 0 bases, with 4 bases between them. The V gene's germline CDR1 is SGHNT and CDR2 YYREEE (reference sequence). CDR3: CASSSFSYEQYF. The CDR3 region has the DNA TGTGCCAGCAGCTCCTTCTCCTACGAGCAGTACTTC.

This chain links TRBV29-1 with TRBJ1-4, with D hard to call. The CDR3 sequence is 12 residues long. With 6 bases removed from V and 1 base from J, the gap between germline ends came to 6 bases. The germline V gene has CDR1 SQVTM and CDR2 ANQGSEA. For the CDR3, the DNA is TGCAGCGTAAAGGGAACTAATGAAAAACTGTTTTTT. Translating gives CSVKGTNEKLFF.